A single T cell receptor beta chain is shown here with its context. The sample belongs to a study of shared clonotypes between healthy human individuals. The V gene lost 4 bases and the J gene lost 4 bases, with 14 bases spanning the gap. From germline, CDR1 is SQVTM and CDR2 ANQGSEA. The CDR3 extends over 13 amino acids. Each replicate PCR on the sorted subsets used approximately 200 ng DNA (around 31,000 T cell genomes). The assay was immunoSEQ multiplex PCR, and TCRdb's table has in-frame clones only and misses some. Among some 2.1 million clones listed, over 85% were seen once. V gene TRBV29-1 combines with J gene TRBJ2-7; D call uncertain. The sequenced sample consisted of naive CD4+ T cells sorted from blood. The subset: CD45RA+ positively selected. The receptor comes from a man aged 18 to 30 in good health. As DNA, the CDR3 is TGCAGCGTTGCAGCCCCGGACCGTTACGAGCAGTACTTC. Amino acid sequence: CSVAAPDRYEQYF.